This section outlines one TCR beta chain sequence together with its context. Trimming removed 1 base from V and 4 bases from J, with 11 bases in between. The CDR3 spans 15 residues. The germline V gene encodes CDR1 SGHRS and CDR2 YFSETQ. The data derive from a study of cytotoxic CD8 clonotypes in ibrutinib-treated CLL. Study details: Median treatment time before response sampling was eleven to twelve months, range 6 to 36.

The table came from immunoSEQ multiplex PCR; TCRdb's copy has only in-frame clones and leaves some out. The sample records fewer than 300,000 clones, approximately 79% being singletons. The sequenced sample was PBMCs, obtained at disease progression, from a patient treated with ibrutinib. The sequence came from a human donor with chronic lymphocytic leukemia. The V gene is TRBV5-1, the J gene TRBJ1-4; no clear D. The CDR3 nucleotides are TGCGCCAGCAGCTTGTACGGAAGAGATAATGAAAAACTGTTTTTT. This translates into CASSLYGRDNEKLFF.